This T cell receptor beta chain stems from a study of identical twins. Findings of the study overall: Within monozygotic twins, out-of-frame TCR alpha sharing was underestimated by the models.

Turning to this clonotype: Antigen unknown.

cDNA carried unique molecular identifiers, and a universal primer site was added by template switching. TCRdb re-called the 5' RACE reads with MiXCR, one entry per CDR3 protein. The sample includes 450,000 or so distinct CDR3 sequences, 14% of them seen just once. The CDR3 extends over 15 amino acids. With 7 bases clipped from V and 10 bases from J, the junction kept 16 bases outside the gene matches. Looked up from germline, CDR1 is SEHNR and CDR2 is FQNEAQ (reference sequence). These records were also assigned to another study, of yellow fever vaccine responses in identical twins.

This TCR derives from a young woman in good health. Sample: CD4+ T cells sorted from blood. The chain recombines TRBV7-9 with TRBJ2-1; TRBD1 matches 7 bases. Written as DNA, the CDR3 is TGTGCCAGCACCCCCTCCCGGGACAGAAGTATCGAGCAGTTCTTC. It specifies CASTPSRDRSIEQFF.